Listed here are 15 T cell receptor beta chains from one sample, sequenced in a study of cytomegalovirus exposure and HLA in healthy donors. 60 Vbeta and 13 Jbeta primers were used in PCR. Assay: immunoSEQ multiplex PCR; the TCRdb copy retains only in-frame clones and omits some. Counted here are 150,000 to 200,000 clones, approximately 83% occurring once; the ten biggest clones make up roughly 8.8%. Sequenced: PBMCs. Receptors originate from a man younger than 35 in good health and CMV-seropositive.

A single count supports this clone. V usage is TRBV27 and J usage is TRBJ2-5; TRBD1 is a possible D gene (8 bases). The tail of the sequence fits TRBJ2-7 better, so the J call may be wrong. This CDR3 is 17 amino acids long. Germline V gene sequence: CDR1 MNHEY, CDR2 SMNVEV (reference sequence). Here the CDR3 reads CASSPARGRGRAYEQYF. The CDR3 coding sequence is TGTGCCAGCAGTCCGGCCAGGGGGCGAGGGAGGGCCTACGAGCAGTACTTC.

CDR3 amino acids: CASSQGGRGRSGANVLTF. The CDR3 nucleotides are TGCGCCAGCAGCCAAGGGGGTAGGGGGCGGTCTGGGGCCAACGTCCTGACTTTC. The V gene is TRBV4-1, the J gene TRBJ2-6; 7 nucleotides agree with TRBD1. CDR1 is MGHRA, CDR2 YSYEKL, per germline. With 1 base clipped from V and 1 base from J, the junction kept 7 bases outside the gene matches. The CDR3 contains 18 residues.

This chain joins TRBV14 and TRBJ2-3; the D gene is possibly TRBD2 (5 bases). The germline gives CDR1 SGHDN, CDR2 FVKESK. This CDR3 has 15 residues. V was cut by 4 bases and J by 4 bases, with 15 bases left in between. CDR3 sequence: CASSPRGLGADTQYF. CDR3 DNA: TGTGCCAGCAGCCCCCGGGGTCTTGGGGCAGATACGCAGTATTTT.

The chain employs TRBV6-5 and TRBJ1-4; D uncertain. V lost 6 bases and J 5 bases, leaving 10 bases between the germline ends. The CDR3 length is 13 residues. Germline assignment: CDR1 MNHEY and CDR2 SVGAGI. As DNA, the CDR3 is TGTGCCAGCAGCCCCCTAATGAATGAAAAACTGTTTTTT. It encodes CASSPLMNEKLFF.

The genes are TRBV30 and TRBJ1-1; 9 positions match TRBD1. Germline V CDR1 and CDR2: GTSNPN, SVGIG (reference sequence). J lost 7 bases, V lost 0 bases, and 12 bases had no gene match. The CDR3 sequence is 16 residues long. This CDR3 reads CAWSVHRVGQGFEAFF. The CDR3 DNA sequence: TGTGCCTGGAGTGTACATAGGGTCGGACAGGGGTTTGAAGCTTTCTTT.

As to this clone: The junction differs from germline at one of its ends, possibly a read error. The chain has TRBV10-1 and TRBJ2-7, with TRBD1 matching over 12 bases. The CDR3 extends over 16 amino acids. Germline CDR1 WNHNN, CDR2 SYGVQD (reference sequence). The CDR3 region is CAGSYRRDRGLGEQYF. CDR3 DNA sequence: TGCGCCGGCAGTTACCGCCGGGACAGGGGGCTCGGCGAGCAGTACTTC.

This clone came up once. The chain links TRBV28 to TRBJ2-7; 8 bases map to TRBD1. CDR3 length: 15 residues. J gave up 5 bases and V 3 bases, and 9 bases lay outside the gene matches. Looked up from germline, CDR1 is MDHEN and CDR2 is SYDVKM. The CDR3 coding sequence is TGTGCCAGCAGTTTGAGTACAGGGGGTATTGACGAGCAGTACTTC. Its translation is CASSLSTGGIDEQYF.

The rearrangement uses TRBV6-4 and TRBJ2-3; weak D call: TRBD2 (5 bases). This CDR3 has 15 residues. The germline V gene has CDR1 MRHNA and CDR2 SNTAGT. Trimming removed 1 base from V and 2 bases from J, with 10 bases in between. The CDR3 bases are TGTGCCAGCAGTGACTGGGGAGACTCCACAGATACGCAGTATTTT. This gives the protein CASSDWGDSTDTQYF.

The chain couples TRBV9 to TRBJ1-1; 10 bases are a match to TRBD1. V gave up 0 bases and J gave up 0 bases; unmatched junction bases: 11. The V gene's germline CDR1 is SGDLS and CDR2 YYNGEE. The CDR3 is 19 amino acids. The CDR3 loop is CASSVVRGQGRAVNTEAFF. As DNA, the CDR3 is TGTGCCAGCAGCGTAGTGAGGGGACAGGGGCGGGCGGTGAACACTGAAGCTTTCTTT.

The rearrangement uses TRBV9 and TRBJ2-7; 7 bases line up with TRBD1. The CDR3 extends over 14 amino acids. The germline gives CDR1 SGDLS, CDR2 YYNGEE. The V segment lost 4 bases and the J segment 6 bases; nucleotides outside the gene matches: 10. This CDR3 is CASSPRIGGFEQYF. The CDR3 coding sequence is TGTGCCAGCAGCCCGAGGATAGGGGGCTTCGAGCAGTACTTC. Based on the CDR3 plus reference TRBV9 and TRBJ2-7, the full variable domain is DSGVTQTPKHLITATGQRVTLRCSPRSGDLSVYWYQQSLDQGLQFLIQYYNGEERAKGNILERFSAQQFPDLHSELNLSSLELGDSALYFCASSPRIGGFEQYFGPGTRLTVT.

This clone appeared a single time. The rearrangement joins TRBV19 to TRBJ2-7, with 7 bases lining up with TRBD1. V lost 2 bases to trimming and J lost 0 bases; unmatched junction nucleotides: 7. Germline V CDR1 and CDR2: LNHDA, SQIVND (reference sequence). The CDR3 contains 16 residues. Here the CDR3 DNA reads TGTGCCAGTAGTATATCCCCGACAGGGACCTCCTACGAGCAGTACTTC. It yields the protein CASSISPTGTSYEQYF. Filled out from reference TRBV19 and TRBJ2-7, the complete variable domain reads DGGITQSPKYLFRKEGQNVTLSCEQNLNHDAMYWYRQDPGQGLRLIYYSQIVNDFQKGDIAEGYSVSREKKESFPLTVTSAQKNPTAFYLCASSISPTGTSYEQYFGPGTRLTVT.

This chain uses TRBV29-1 with TRBJ1-2, with 8 bases fitting TRBD1. Germline V gives CDR1 SQVTM, CDR2 ANQGSEA. The CDR3 spans 13 residues. V shed 3 bases, J shed 4 bases, and the junction held 4 bases outside the gene matches. The CDR3 region has the DNA TGCAGCGTTGATGGACAGGGCACCTATGGCTACACCTTC. Its protein is CSVDGQGTYGYTF.

This clone was seen a single time. The V and J genes are TRBV6-5 and TRBJ2-1; 9 nucleotides line up with TRBD1. Looked up from germline, CDR1 is MNHEY and CDR2 is SVGAGI. There are 15 residues in the CDR3. The trim removed 2 bases at V and 9 bases at J, leaving 8 bases unmatched. The CDR3 bases are TGTGCCAGCAGTTACATCGGGACAGGGAGTAGTGAGCAGTTCTTC. This gives the protein CASSYIGTGSSEQFF.

Only one count was recorded for this clone. The V and J genes are TRBV13 and TRBJ2-6; TRBD2 aligns across 9 bases. V trimming: 7 bases; J trimming: 0 bases; junction bases outside the gene matches: 1. Germline V gene sequence: CDR1 PRHDT, CDR2 FYEKMQ (reference sequence). This CDR3 region has 15 residues. The CDR3 bases are TGTGCCAGCATAGCGGGGGCCTCTGGGGCCAACGTCCTGACTTTC. Residues: CASIAGASGANVLTF.

The V gene is TRBV19, the J gene TRBJ2-3; 10 bases agree with TRBD2. CDR3 size: 15 residues. Germline trimming cut 5 bases from V and 4 bases from J; bases unmatched to any gene: 6. CDR1 LNHDA and CDR2 SQIVND come from the germline V gene (reference sequence). CDR3 in amino acids: CASSFVLAGADTQYF. The CDR3 DNA follows: TGTGCCAGTAGTTTTGTCCTAGCGGGGGCAGATACGCAGTATTTT.